This T cell receptor (beta chain) appears in the sequencing data of a study of shared clonotypes between healthy human individuals. Findings of the study overall: Unshared clonotypes carried lower generation probabilities than those common to all four donors.

For this clone: Its specificity is unknown.

Sequencing used immunoSEQ multiplex PCR; TCRdb keeps in-frame clones, though not all of them. The sample includes millions of clones, over 85% of them seen just once. V was cut by 3 bases and J by 4 bases, with 10 bases left in between. Germline CDR1 reads LGHNA; CDR2 reads YNFKEQ. The CDR3 length is 14 residues. The rearrangement uses TRBV4-2 and TRBJ2-1; D is uncertain. The sequencing sample was made of naive CD4+ T cells from PBMCs. As for subset: CD45RA+ positively selected. This receptor was obtained from a man between 18 and 35 years old in good health. Some clones in this sample may be carry-over from other donors' samples. In DNA form, the CDR3 reads TGTGCCAGCAGCCAGGAGAGGCTGTACAATGAGCAGTTCTTC. Its protein is CASSQERLYNEQFF.